This T cell receptor beta chain is from a study of OX40 agonist ivuxolimab in advanced cancers. This CDR3 has 15 residues. V dropped 4 bases and J dropped 3 bases, with 13 bases sitting between them. Per the germline V gene, CDR1 is SGDLS and CDR2 is YYNGEE. The protocol was immunoSEQ multiplex PCR, while the TCRdb copy is restricted to in-frame clones and leaves out a portion. This table has around 59,000 clones, more than 75% appearing once. This sequence originates from an adult with an advanced solid tumor such as melanoma, head and neck, liver or kidney cancer. Sequencing used CD4+ or CD8+ T cells sorted from blood, obtained in a trial of the OX40 agonist ivuxolimab. The genes are TRBV9 and TRBJ1-4; D not resolved. CDR3 amino acids: CASSRGSLANEKLFF. Here the CDR3 DNA reads TGTGCCAGCAGCCGCGGGTCGCTAGCTAATGAAAAACTGTTTTTT. The full variable domain, in which reference TRBV9 and TRBJ1-4 provide the parts outside the CDR3, is DSGVTQTPKHLITATGQRVTLRCSPRSGDLSVYWYQQSLDQGLQFLIQYYNGEERAKGNILERFSAQQFPDLHSELNLSSLELGDSALYFCASSRGSLANEKLFFGSGTQLSVL.